Below are 17 T cell receptor beta chains sequenced from a single sample in a study of glioma-infiltrating T cells (dated by TCRdb to the mid-2010s). Instrument on record: Illumina MiSeq. The iRepertoire nested amplicon-rescue multiplex PCR (arm-PCR) platform was used to amplify TCR alpha and beta CDR3 regions from RNA. TCRdb reprocessing: public reads trimmed at Q25 with fastp, clones called with MiXCR, in-frame beta chains kept. Each entry is one CDR3 protein sequence, shown with its most common DNA and genes. This sample gives about 180,000 distinct CDR3 sequences in total; around 40% of them show up just once. Of the sample, roughly 5.4% is held by the ten largest clones. Sequencing used glioma tissue, nonneoplastic brain tissue, or PBMCs (not recorded which). The receptors were gathered from a human donor with low-grade glioma or glioblastoma, undergoing nonglioma brain surgery, or in good health (not recorded which).

In DNA, the CDR3 is TGTGCCAGTAGTAGGGCCCCTCAGGGTGAGCAGTTCTTC. Its protein product is CASSRAPQGEQFF. This sequence joins TRBV19 and TRBJ2-1; tentative D call: TRBD1 (5 bases). The germline V gene encodes CDR1 LNHDA and CDR2 SQIVND (reference sequence). The CDR3 extends over 13 amino acids. V lost 4 bases and J 9 bases, leaving 13 bases between the germline ends.

This rearrangement joins TRBV5-1 to TRBJ2-3, with D perhaps matching TRBD1 or TRBD2 (6 bases each). The V and J ends lost 3 bases and 1 base respectively, with 24 bases between them. Germline loops: CDR1 SGHRS, CDR2 YFSETQ. This CDR3 region has 19 residues. CDR3 region: CASSSRTVRRGGGTDTQYF. In DNA, the CDR3 is TGCGCCAGCAGCTCAAGGACAGTCCGGAGGGGAGGTGGCACAGATACGCAGTATTTT.

This clonotype came up once. One junction end does not reproduce the germline sequence, and a read error may be involved. This chain links TRBV2 with TRBJ1-5, with no clear D. CDR1 and CDR2 (germline): SNHLY, FYNNEI. There are 13 residues in the CDR3. The CDR3 DNA reads TGTGCCAGCACTGAAGGGATAAATCAGCCCCAGCATTTT. It codes for CASTEGINQPQHF.

In regard to this clonotype: A read error is possible here, since a much larger clone lies one base away. Without the conserved terminal phenylalanine or tryptophan, this CDR3 likely stems from a read error. Here the CDR3 DNA reads TGTGCCAGCAGTTTTCAAGGCACAGATACGCAGTATTAT. The encoded protein is CASSFQGTDTQYY. The gene calls are TRBV27 and TRBJ2-3; D gene ambiguous. Trimming stripped 3 bases from V and 1 base from J, with 5 bases between. This CDR3 has 13 residues. Looked up from germline, CDR1 is MNHEY and CDR2 is SMNVEV (reference sequence).

This chain connects TRBV30 to TRBJ1-3; D may be TRBD1 (6 bases). Trimming removed 3 bases from V and 5 bases from J, with 17 bases in between. This CDR3 region has 15 residues. The germline CDR1 and CDR2 sequences are GTSNPN and SVGIG (reference sequence). The CDR3 DNA reads TGTGCCTGGAGCACCCGACAGGCTAGCAGAAACACCATATATTTT. Translating it yields CAWSTRQASRNTIYF.

The gene calls are TRBV28 and TRBJ2-7; D remains unclear. V dropped 7 bases and J dropped 0 bases, with 22 bases sitting between them. CDR3 length: 17 residues. Germline CDR1 MDHEN, CDR2 SYDVKM. CDR3 amino acids: CASNGVLVPTVSYEQYF. CDR3 DNA sequence: TGTGCCAGCAATGGGGTGTTAGTGCCGACCGTCTCCTACGAGCAGTACTTC.

Comment on this clonotype: A single base separates this from a much larger clone, so it may be a read error. Because the CDR3 is missing its conserved closing phenylalanine or tryptophan, this is likely a read error. The chain uses TRBV27 and TRBJ2-7; possible D gene TRBD1, 5 bases. This CDR3 contains 14 residues. V was trimmed by 6 bases and J by 1 base, leaving 13 bases between them. Germline lookup yields CDR1 MNHEY and CDR2 SMNVEV (reference sequence). In DNA, the CDR3 is TGTGCCAGCAGCCCGTGGGGCGCGTCCTACGAGCAGTACCTC. Protein: CASSPWGASYEQYL.

This clonotype was detected ten times or more. J is TRBJ2-7 and V is TRBV20-1; unclear D gene. The ends were cut back, 1 base at V and 6 bases at J, with 19 bases in the middle. The CDR3 contains 15 residues. Germline V gene lookup returns CDR1 DFQATT and CDR2 SNEGSKA (reference sequence). CDR3 loop: CSARAPADHSGEQYF. Here the CDR3 DNA reads TGCAGTGCTAGAGCTCCCGCAGATCATTCAGGCGAGCAGTACTTC.

This clonotype was counted between two and nine times. This rearrangement joins TRBV10-3 to TRBJ2-1, with D perhaps matching TRBD2 (6 bases). The ends were cut back, 4 bases at V and 5 bases at J, with 24 bases in the middle. Germline V gene data show CDR1 as ENHRY and CDR2 as SYGVKD. The CDR3 sequence is 18 residues long. The CDR3 is CAISGGDLASVRHNEQFF. The CDR3, as DNA: TGTGCCATCAGTGGGGGGGATTTAGCTAGCGTACGGCACAATGAGCAGTTCTTC.

Concerning this clonotype: This could be a read error, since a much larger clone is one nucleotide away. This chain connects TRBV7-6 to TRBJ2-3; 12 nucleotides match TRBD2. The CDR3 loop spans 15 amino acids. Trimming at V came to 5 bases and at J to 6 bases, leaving 6 bases not matched to a gene. The germline CDR1 and CDR2 sequences are SGHVS and FNYEAQ. Written as DNA, the CDR3 is TGTGCCAGCAGCCGTTGGACTAGCGGGAACGATACGCAGTATTTT. It translates to CASSRWTSGNDTQYF.

This clonotype was picked up many times. The rearrangement links TRBV28 to TRBJ2-3; 9 bases are a match to TRBD2. The CDR3 extends over 16 amino acids. The germline CDR1 and CDR2 sequences are MDHEN and SYDVKM. The V and J ends lost 3 bases and 5 bases, in that order; junction bases with no gene match: 9. The CDR3 sequence is CASSFFGGRDRDTQYF. In nucleotides, the CDR3 is TGTGCCAGCAGTTTTTTCGGCGGGAGGGACAGAGATACGCAGTATTTT. The variable domain in full, with the rest retrieved from reference TRBV28 and TRBJ2-3, is DVKVTQSSRYLVKRTGEKVFLECVQDMDHENMFWYRQDPGLGLRLIYFSYDVKMKEKGDIPEGYSVSREKKERFSLILESASTNQTSMYLCASSFFGGRDRDTQYFGPGTRLTVL.

Comment on this clonotype: No conserved phenylalanine or tryptophan is present at the end of the CDR3, so a read error is the likely explanation. No DNA is shown, since the ends of the CDR3 on it are uncertain; the CDR3 is the one TCRdb lists. The chain recombines TRBV7-2 with TRBJ2-5. Termini included, the CDR3 measures 13 amino acids. Germline lookup yields CDR1 SGHTA and CDR2 FQGNSA. The CDR3 loop reads CASSLDSGSPPDL.

The table lists this clonotype with a few counts. A much more abundant neighbour one base away suggests this may be a read error. The chain combines TRBV19 with TRBJ1-2, with a tentative D call TRBD1 (6 bases). Germline V lookup: CDR1 LNHDA, CDR2 SQIVND (reference sequence). This CDR3 spans 12 amino acids. The CDR3, as DNA: TGTGCCAGTACTGGGACATACTATGTCTACACCTTC. Its protein is CASTGTYYVYTF.

The rearrangement joins TRBV30 to TRBJ2-2; D call uncertain. Between the trimmed V and J ends, which lost 6 bases and 3 bases, there was a span of 8 bases. Germline CDR1 and CDR2: GTSNPN and SVGIG (reference sequence). The CDR3 is 12 residues long. The CDR3 DNA sequence: TGTGCCTGCCGACGGGACACCGGGGAGCTGTTTTTT. Its protein product is CACRRDTGELFF. Full variable domain (outside the CDR3, taken from reference TRBV30 and TRBJ2-2): SQTIHQWPATLVQPVGSPLSLECTVEGTSNPNLYWYRQAAGRGLQLLFYSVGIGQISSEVPQNLSASRPQDRQFILSSKKLLLSDSGFYLCACRRDTGELFFGEGSRLTVL.

For this clonotype: A much larger clone is a single base away; this may be a read error. The rearrangement links TRBV3-1 to TRBJ2-3; D is perhaps TRBD1 or TRBD2 (5 bases each). The CDR3 is 13 residues long. In germline, CDR1 is LGHDT, CDR2 YNNKEL (reference sequence). The CDR3 coding sequence is TGTGCCAGCAGCCAAGGCTTGGGGGATACGCAGTGTTTT. It codes for CASSQGLGDTQCF.

On this clonotype itself: A read error is possible here, since a much larger clone lies one base away. The chain uses TRBV28 and TRBJ2-1; 7 bases agree with TRBD2. Germline assignment: CDR1 MDHEN and CDR2 SYDVKM. Trimming removed 4 bases from V and 6 bases from J; junction bases left unmatched: 12. This CDR3 comprises 16 residues. CDR3 coding DNA: TGTGCCAGCAGTTCAGCCCTGGCTAGCGGTTTCAATGAGCAGTTCTTC. Translation gives CASSSALASGFNEQFF.

This clonotype was picked up many times. The genes are TRBV28 and TRBJ2-7, with 9 bases matching TRBD1. Germline CDR1 is MDHEN and CDR2 is SYDVKM. V lost 8 bases and J lost 5; bases outside the gene matches: 10. This CDR3 has 14 amino acids. CDR3 nucleotide sequence: TGTGCCAGCTTTGGGGACAGGGTTGGTCACGAGCAGTACTTC. Its translation is CASFGDRVGHEQYF.